This TCR beta chain originates from a study of OX40 agonist ivuxolimab in advanced cancers. Study background: Ivuxolimab, an agonist antibody against OX40 (CD134), was given to patients. The dose of intravenous ivuxolimab that patients received every 2 weeks ranged from 0.01 to 10 mg/kg.

The germline V gene has CDR1 GTSNPN and CDR2 SVGIG (reference sequence). V shed 0 bases, J shed 5 bases, and the junction held 4 bases outside the gene matches. This CDR3 contains 14 residues. The data were produced by immunoSEQ multiplex PCR, yet TCRdb's version contains in-frame clones alone and is incomplete. The table lists about 150,000 clones, roughly 94% of them singletons. The sequence derives from an adult with an advanced solid tumor such as melanoma, head and neck, liver or kidney cancer. The rearrangement uses TRBV30 and TRBJ1-1, with 9 bases fitting TRBD1. Sequenced here: CD4+ or CD8+ T cells sorted from blood, sampled in a trial of the OX40 agonist ivuxolimab. CDR3 DNA: TGTGCCTGGAGTGTAGGACAGGGGACAACTGAAGCTTTCTTT. It specifies CAWSVGQGTTEAFF.